These 16 T cell receptor beta chains were all obtained from the same sample, sequenced in a study of T-cell memory formation after mild COVID-19. In TCRdb, the 5' RACE reads were re-called with MiXCR into one record per CDR3 protein. This table has roughly 86,000 distinct CDR3 sequences, around 13% appearing once. The sequenced sample consisted of PBMCs or a T cell subset sorted from them (not recorded which). These receptors originate from an adult woman who had mild COVID-19 (a few samples of this study predate the infection). Cell type and time point are not known.

This clonotype appeared a few times. CDR3 DNA: TGCAGCGTAGTCCGGGACGGAGAACTGTTTTTT. This gives the protein CSVVRDGELFF. The J gene is TRBJ1-4, the V gene TRBV29-1; a possible D gene is TRBD1 (5 bases). V was clipped by 6 bases and J by 12 bases, with 14 bases between them. The CDR3 spans 11 residues. The V gene's germline CDR1 is SQVTM and CDR2 ANQGSEA.

Only a few counts were recorded for this clonotype. V is TRBV6-5 and J is TRBJ1-1, with D perhaps matching TRBD1 (5 bases). CDR1 is MNHEY, CDR2 SVGAGI, per germline. The CDR3 is made up of 17 amino acids. The V end was cut by 6 bases, the J end by 3 bases, with 23 bases between. In nucleotides, the CDR3 is TGTGCCAGCAGGAACCCCTTTGCCGACAAGGGGTACACTGAAGCTTTCTTT. Its translation: CASRNPFADKGYTEAFF.

The genes are TRBV20-1 and TRBJ2-1, with 11 positions matching TRBD2. The CDR3 contains 14 residues. V gave up 5 bases and J gave up 4 bases; unmatched junction bases: 4. CDR1 is DFQATT and CDR2 is SNEGSKA in the germline V gene (reference sequence). The CDR3 is CSAGGLAEYNEQFF. CDR3 nucleotides: TGCAGTGCTGGGGGACTAGCGGAGTACAATGAGCAGTTCTTC.

This chain uses TRBV27 with TRBJ1-2, with D unresolved. CDR3 length equals 13 residues. Trimming removed 8 bases at V and 4 bases at J, with 14 bases between. CDR1 is MNHEY, CDR2 SMNVEV, per germline (reference sequence). The CDR3 is CASGGGQVYGYTF. The CDR3 DNA sequence: TGTGCCAGCGGTGGTGGGCAGGTCTATGGCTACACCTTC.

The rearrangement links TRBV5-1 to TRBJ2-1, with 11 positions matching TRBD2. The germline CDR1 and CDR2 sequences are SGHRS and YFSETQ. This CDR3 region has 16 residues. J was trimmed by 5 bases and V by 4 bases; bases with no gene match: 8. In DNA, the CDR3 is TGCGCCAGCAGCGTAGTAGCGGGGGGGAAGAACAATGAGCAGTTCTTC. Its protein product is CASSVVAGGKNNEQFF.

CDR3 region: CASSPPNQRSGELFF. In DNA, the CDR3 is TGTGCCAGCAGCCCGCCGAATCAGAGGTCCGGGGAGCTGTTTTTT. The gene calls are TRBV7-8 and TRBJ2-2, with no clear D. Trimming removed 5 bases from V and 6 bases from J, with 16 bases in between. Germline V gives CDR1 SGHVS, CDR2 FQNEAQ. This CDR3 is 15 amino acids long.

This clonotype was recorded many times. This chain links TRBV5-5 with TRBJ2-7; D not certain. V lost 1 base to trimming and J lost 3 bases, with 8 bases between them. Germline CDR1 is SGHKS and CDR2 is YYEKEE (reference sequence). The CDR3 spans 13 residues. CDR3 bases: TGTGCCAGCAGCTTGTGGCAGGACTACGAGCAGTACTTC. Translating gives CASSLWQDYEQYF. Full variable domain (outside the CDR3, taken from reference TRBV5-5 and TRBJ2-7): DAGVTQSPTHLIKTRGQQVTLRCSPISGHKSVSWYQQVLGQGPQFIFQYYEKEERGRGNFPDRFSARQFPNYSSELNVNALLLGDSALYLCASSLWQDYEQYFGPGTRLTVT.

This clonotype has a handful of counts. The V call is TRBV11-2, the J call TRBJ2-5; D may correspond to TRBD1 or TRBD2 (5 bases each). V gave up 5 bases and J gave up 4 bases, with 11 bases separating them. CDR1 is SGHAT and CDR2 is FQNNGV in the germline V gene. The CDR3 sequence is 13 residues long. The CDR3 sequence: CASSPRDGETQYF. CDR3 nucleotides: TGTGCCAGCAGCCCCCGGGACGGAGAGACCCAGTACTTC.

This clonotype has a handful of counts. The chain has TRBV3-1 and TRBJ2-3; tentatively, D is TRBD1 or TRBD2 (5 bases each). CDR1 and CDR2 (germline): LGHDT, YNNKEL (reference sequence). The CDR3 has 13 amino acids. V was pared by 6 bases and J by 6 bases, with 13 bases between. The CDR3 loop reads CASSPRGSDTQYF. The CDR3 DNA is TGTGCCAGCAGTCCCCGGGGCTCGGATACGCAGTATTTT.

The chain has TRBV7-3 and TRBJ2-3; D is unclear. The ends were cut back, 4 bases at V and 5 bases at J, with 10 bases in the middle. The germline V gene has CDR1 SGHTA and CDR2 FQGTGA. The CDR3 has 13 residues. The CDR3 sequence: CASSSLLEDTQYF. The CDR3 DNA reads as TGTGCCAGCAGCTCCCTCTTGGAAGATACGCAGTATTTT.

This clonotype was seen more than once but under ten times. The V and J genes are TRBV7-9 and TRBJ2-1; D tentatively fits TRBD1 or TRBD2 (5 bases each). The CDR3 runs to 16 residues. Germline assignment: CDR1 SEHNR and CDR2 FQNEAQ (reference sequence). V gave up 4 bases and J gave up 9 bases, with 22 bases separating them. The CDR3 here is CASSSLIGTSSGEQFF. The CDR3 DNA is TGTGCCAGCAGCTCGCTAATCGGGACCAGCAGCGGTGAGCAGTTCTTC.

This clonotype came up many times. This sequence joins TRBV29-1 and TRBJ1-2; TRBD1 is a possible D gene (5 bases). CDR3 length: 12 residues. The germline V gene encodes CDR1 SQVTM and CDR2 ANQGSEA. Trimming pared 6 bases from V and 7 bases from J, leaving 15 bases between. The CDR3 protein is CSVFRQGGGYTF. The CDR3 DNA reads as TGCAGCGTCTTTCGGCAGGGTGGTGGCTACACCTTC.

In its sample, this clonotype was seen many times. The chain combines TRBV15 with TRBJ2-7; D could derive from TRBD1 or TRBD2 (6 bases each). CDR1 LNHNV and CDR2 YYDKDF come from the germline V gene (reference sequence). Deletions cut 0 bases from V and 7 bases from J, with 16 bases between. The CDR3 loop spans 15 amino acids. CDR3 nucleotide sequence: TGTGCCACCAGCAGAGATCGGGGGACACTCTGGGAGCAGTACTTC. Translation gives CATSRDRGTLWEQYF.

This clonotype showed up just a few times. The V gene is TRBV10-3, the J gene TRBJ2-1, with 8 bases fitting TRBD2. The junction had 17 bases not matched to a gene; V was cut back by 0 bases and J by 7 bases. This CDR3 contains 19 residues. CDR1 ENHRY and CDR2 SYGVKD come from the germline V gene. CDR3 loop: CAISESGWGVDSGANEQFF. In nucleotides, the CDR3 is TGTGCCATCAGTGAGTCGGGCTGGGGCGTCGATAGCGGGGCTAATGAGCAGTTCTTC.

V and J are TRBV7-9 and TRBJ2-7, with TRBD2 matching 7 bases. V dropped 4 bases and J dropped 3; count of bases not matched to a gene: 6. The CDR3 loop spans 14 amino acids. In germline, CDR1 is SEHNR, CDR2 FQNEAQ (reference sequence). The CDR3 loop reads CASSSAGDYYEQYF. The CDR3 DNA follows: TGTGCCAGCAGCTCCGCGGGGGATTACTACGAGCAGTACTTC. Combining the CDR3 with reference TRBV7-9 and TRBJ2-7 gives the whole variable domain DTGVSQNPRHKITKRGQNVTFRCDPISEHNRLYWYRQTLGQGPEFLTYFQNEAQLEKSRLLSDRFSAERPKGSFSTLEIQRTEQGDSAMYLCASSSAGDYYEQYFGPGTRLTVT.

This clonotype has just one count. This chain uses TRBV6-1 with TRBJ1-1, with 8 bases matching TRBD1. In germline, CDR1 is MNHNS, CDR2 SASEGT. Trimming took 7 bases from V and 4 from J; bases not matched to a gene: 11. The CDR3 contains 15 residues. This CDR3 reads CASIMTGAFGTEAFF. The CDR3 nucleotides read TGTGCCAGCATTATGACAGGGGCCTTCGGCACTGAAGCTTTCTTT.